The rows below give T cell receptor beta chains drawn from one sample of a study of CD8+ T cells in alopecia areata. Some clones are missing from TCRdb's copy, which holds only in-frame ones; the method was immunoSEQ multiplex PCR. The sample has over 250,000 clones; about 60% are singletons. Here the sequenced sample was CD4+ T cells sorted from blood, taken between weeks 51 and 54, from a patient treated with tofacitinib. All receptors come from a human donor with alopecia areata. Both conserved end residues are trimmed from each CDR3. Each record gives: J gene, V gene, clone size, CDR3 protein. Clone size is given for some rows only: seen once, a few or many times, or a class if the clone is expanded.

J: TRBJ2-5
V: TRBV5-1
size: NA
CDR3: ASSLGWGQGGETQY

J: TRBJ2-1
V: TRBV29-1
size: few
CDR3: SVVPSLGGTVNEQF

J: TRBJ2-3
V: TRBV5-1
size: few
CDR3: ASSLAQRTDTQY

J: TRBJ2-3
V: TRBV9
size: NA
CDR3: ASSVEQHTSTDTQY

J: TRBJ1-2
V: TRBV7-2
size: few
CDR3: ASSSRARLGYGYT

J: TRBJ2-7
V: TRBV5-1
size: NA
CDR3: ASSLVAGREQY

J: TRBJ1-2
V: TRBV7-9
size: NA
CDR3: ASSLQANYGYT

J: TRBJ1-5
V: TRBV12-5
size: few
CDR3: ASGLTGTRGEPQH

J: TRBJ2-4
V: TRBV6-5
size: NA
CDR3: ASRGAGLGDIQY

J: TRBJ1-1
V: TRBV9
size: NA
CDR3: ASSVRSNTEAF

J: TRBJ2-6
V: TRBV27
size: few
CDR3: ASSTNSGANVLT

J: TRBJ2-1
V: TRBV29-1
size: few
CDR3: SVVWASQIPYVGQF

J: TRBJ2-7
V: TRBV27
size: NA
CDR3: ASSPDREHEQY

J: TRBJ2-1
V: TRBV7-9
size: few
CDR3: ASSLAGGSGNEQF

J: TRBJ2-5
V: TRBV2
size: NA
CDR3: ASMRSRTETQY

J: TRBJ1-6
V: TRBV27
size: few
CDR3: ASSGFFGDSPLH

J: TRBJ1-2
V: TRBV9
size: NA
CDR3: ASSPSSINYGYT

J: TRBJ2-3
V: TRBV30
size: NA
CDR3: AWSGDSDTQY

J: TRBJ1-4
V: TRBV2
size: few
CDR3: ASNRGIGKLF

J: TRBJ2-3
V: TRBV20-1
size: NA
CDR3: SADRPDTQY

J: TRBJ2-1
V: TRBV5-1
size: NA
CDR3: ASSLYRTSGSYNEQF

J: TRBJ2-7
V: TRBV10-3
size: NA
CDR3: AISVQAGNEQY

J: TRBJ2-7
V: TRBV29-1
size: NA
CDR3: SATGLSYEQY

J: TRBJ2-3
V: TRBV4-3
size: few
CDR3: ASSQEGRDTQY

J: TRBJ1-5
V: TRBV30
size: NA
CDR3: AWSVQGLQRPQH

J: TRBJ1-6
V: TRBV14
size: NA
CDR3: ASSQVLQGRNSPLH

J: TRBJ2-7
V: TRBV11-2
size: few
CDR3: ASSLGLQGAAYEQY

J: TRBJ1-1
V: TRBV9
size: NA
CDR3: ASSIRETEAF

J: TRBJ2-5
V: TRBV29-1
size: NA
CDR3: SGERGGTKTQY

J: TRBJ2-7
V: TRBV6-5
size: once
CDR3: ASSPGTPRGHEQY

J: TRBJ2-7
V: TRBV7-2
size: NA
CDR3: ASSSIQGPYEQY

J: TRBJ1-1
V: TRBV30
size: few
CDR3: AWIRDRGFMNTEAF

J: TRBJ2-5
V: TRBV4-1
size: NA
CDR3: ASSHEGYQETQY

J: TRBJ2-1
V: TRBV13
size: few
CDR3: ASSPRASGGHDNEQF

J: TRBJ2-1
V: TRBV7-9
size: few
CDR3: ASSLPKVGGKGYNEQF

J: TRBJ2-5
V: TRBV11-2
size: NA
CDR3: ASSPGTGAIQETQY

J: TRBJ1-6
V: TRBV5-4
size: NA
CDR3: ASRTKGGQSPLH

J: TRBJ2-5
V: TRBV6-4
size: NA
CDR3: ASTSRGRAQETQY

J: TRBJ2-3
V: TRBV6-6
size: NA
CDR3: ASMRTESTDTQY

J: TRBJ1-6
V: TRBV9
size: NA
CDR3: ASSVVGGAGSPLH

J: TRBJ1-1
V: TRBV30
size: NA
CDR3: AWSGGPNTEAF

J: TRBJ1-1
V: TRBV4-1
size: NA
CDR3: ASSPQENTEAF

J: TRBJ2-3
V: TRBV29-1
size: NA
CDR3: SVGGLGDTQY

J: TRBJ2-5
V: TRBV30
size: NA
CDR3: AWSGKETQY

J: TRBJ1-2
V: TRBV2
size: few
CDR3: ASRGQGNGYT

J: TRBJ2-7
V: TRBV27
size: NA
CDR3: ASSTWTGQGSYEQY

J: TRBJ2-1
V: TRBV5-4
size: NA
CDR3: ASSFGLAGAYNEQF

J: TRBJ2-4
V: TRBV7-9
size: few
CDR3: ASSSMGNLAKNIQY

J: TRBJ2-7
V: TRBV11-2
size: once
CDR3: ASRRPGQISYEQY

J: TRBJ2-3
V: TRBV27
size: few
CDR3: ASSVPGKTDTQY